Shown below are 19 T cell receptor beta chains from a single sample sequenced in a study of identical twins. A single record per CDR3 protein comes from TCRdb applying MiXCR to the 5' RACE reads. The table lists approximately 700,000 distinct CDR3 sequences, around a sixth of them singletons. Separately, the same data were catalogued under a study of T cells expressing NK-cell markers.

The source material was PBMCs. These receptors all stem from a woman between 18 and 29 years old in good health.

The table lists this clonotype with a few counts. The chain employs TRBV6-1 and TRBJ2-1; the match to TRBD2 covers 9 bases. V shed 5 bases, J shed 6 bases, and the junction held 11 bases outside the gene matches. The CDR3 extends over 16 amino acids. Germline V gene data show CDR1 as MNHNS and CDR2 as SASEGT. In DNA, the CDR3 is TGTGCCAGCAGTAGGGGGATAGCGGGAGTGGCCAATGAGCAGTTCTTC. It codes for CASSRGIAGVANEQFF.

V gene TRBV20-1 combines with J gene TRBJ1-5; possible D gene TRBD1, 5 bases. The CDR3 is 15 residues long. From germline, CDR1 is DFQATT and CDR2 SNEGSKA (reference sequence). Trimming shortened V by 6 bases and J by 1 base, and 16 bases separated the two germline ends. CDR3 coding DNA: TGCAGTGCCACCCGGCAGGGCTCGAGCAATCAGCCCCAGCATTTT. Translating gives CSATRQGSSNQPQHF.

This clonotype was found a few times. The CDR3 region is CASSLLRDSGYTF. CDR3 bases: TGTGCCAGCAGTCTCCTCCGGGACAGTGGCTACACCTTC. The rearrangement joins TRBV6-1 to TRBJ1-2, with 7 bases fitting TRBD1. V dropped 5 bases and J dropped 7; count of bases not matched to a gene: 7. The CDR3 is made up of 13 amino acids. The germline CDR1 and CDR2 sequences are MNHNS and SASEGT.

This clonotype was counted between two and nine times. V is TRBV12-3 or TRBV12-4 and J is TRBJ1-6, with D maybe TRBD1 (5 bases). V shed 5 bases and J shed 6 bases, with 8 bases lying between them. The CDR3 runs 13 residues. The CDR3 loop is CASSEDINSPLHF. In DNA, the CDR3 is TGTGCCAGCAGTGAGGACATTAATTCACCCCTCCACTTT.

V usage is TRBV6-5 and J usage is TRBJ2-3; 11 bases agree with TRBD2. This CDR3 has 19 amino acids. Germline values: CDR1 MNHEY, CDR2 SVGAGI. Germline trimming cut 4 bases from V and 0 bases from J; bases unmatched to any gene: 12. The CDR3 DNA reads TGTGCCAGCAGTTCGACGGACTTAGCGGGGGGGTTCAGCACAGATACGCAGTATTTT. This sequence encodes CASSSTDLAGGFSTDTQYF.

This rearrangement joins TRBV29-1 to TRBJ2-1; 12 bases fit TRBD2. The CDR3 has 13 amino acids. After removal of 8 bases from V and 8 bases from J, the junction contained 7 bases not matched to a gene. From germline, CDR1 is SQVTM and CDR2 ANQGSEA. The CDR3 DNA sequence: TGCAGCTCTGGACTAGCGGGAAGCGATGAGCAGTTCTTC. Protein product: CSSGLAGSDEQFF.

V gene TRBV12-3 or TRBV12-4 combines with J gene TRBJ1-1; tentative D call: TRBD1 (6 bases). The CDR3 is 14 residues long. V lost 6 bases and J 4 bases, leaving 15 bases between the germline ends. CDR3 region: CASSRPTGSTEAFF. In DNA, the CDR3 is TGTGCCAGCAGCCGTCCTACAGGGTCCACTGAAGCTTTCTTT.

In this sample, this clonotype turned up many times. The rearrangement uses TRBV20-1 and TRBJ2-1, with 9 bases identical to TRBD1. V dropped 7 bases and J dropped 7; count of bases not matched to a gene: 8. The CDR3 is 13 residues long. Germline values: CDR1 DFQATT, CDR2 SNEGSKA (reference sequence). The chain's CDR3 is CSVPGQGWNEQFF. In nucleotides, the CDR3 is TGCAGTGTCCCGGGACAGGGATGGAATGAGCAGTTCTTC.

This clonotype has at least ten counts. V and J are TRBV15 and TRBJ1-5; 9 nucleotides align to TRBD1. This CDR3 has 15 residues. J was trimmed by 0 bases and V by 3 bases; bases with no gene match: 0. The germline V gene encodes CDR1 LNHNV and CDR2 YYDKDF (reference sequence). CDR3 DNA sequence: TGTGCCACCAGCAGGGACAGGGGTAGCAATCAGCCCCAGCATTTT. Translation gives CATSRDRGSNQPQHF.

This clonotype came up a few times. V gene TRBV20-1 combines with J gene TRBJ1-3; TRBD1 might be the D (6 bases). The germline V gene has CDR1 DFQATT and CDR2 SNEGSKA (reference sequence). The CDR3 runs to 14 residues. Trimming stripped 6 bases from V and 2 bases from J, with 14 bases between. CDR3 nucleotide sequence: TGCAGTGCCCCCCATCAGGGGCCTGGAAACACCATATATTTT. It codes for CSAPHQGPGNTIYF.

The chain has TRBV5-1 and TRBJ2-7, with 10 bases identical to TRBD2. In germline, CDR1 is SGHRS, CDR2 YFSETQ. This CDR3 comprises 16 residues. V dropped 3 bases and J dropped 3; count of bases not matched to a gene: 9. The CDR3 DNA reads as TGCGCCAGCAGCTGGAGAACTAGCGGGGACTTCTACGAGCAGTACTTC. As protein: CASSWRTSGDFYEQYF.

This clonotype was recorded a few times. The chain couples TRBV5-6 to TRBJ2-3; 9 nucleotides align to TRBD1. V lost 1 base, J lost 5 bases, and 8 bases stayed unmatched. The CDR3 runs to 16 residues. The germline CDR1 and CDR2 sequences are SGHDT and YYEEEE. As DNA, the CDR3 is TGTGCCAGCAGCTTGCCGGGACAGGGTGGGAAAGATACGCAGTATTTT. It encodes CASSLPGQGGKDTQYF.

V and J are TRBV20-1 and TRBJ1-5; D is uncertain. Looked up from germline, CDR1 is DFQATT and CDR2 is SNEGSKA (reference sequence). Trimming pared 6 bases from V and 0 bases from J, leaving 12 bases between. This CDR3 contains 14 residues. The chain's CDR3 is CSAQNGVSNQPQHF. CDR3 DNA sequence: TGCAGTGCGCAAAACGGGGTTAGCAATCAGCCCCAGCATTTT.

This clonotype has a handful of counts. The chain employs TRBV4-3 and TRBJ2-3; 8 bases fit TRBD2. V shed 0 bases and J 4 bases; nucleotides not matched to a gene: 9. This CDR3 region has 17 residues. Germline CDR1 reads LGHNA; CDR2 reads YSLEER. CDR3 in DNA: TGCGCCAGCAGCCAAGATCTCGCGGGAGGCGGGGCAGATACGCAGTATTTT. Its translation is CASSQDLAGGGADTQYF.

In DNA form, the CDR3 reads TGTGCCAGCAGCCAAATAGGGGGAGTTACTGAAGCTTTCTTT. Encoded protein: CASSQIGGVTEAFF. The rearrangement links TRBV3-1 to TRBJ1-1; possibly TRBD1 for D (6 bases). V gave up 2 bases and J gave up 5 bases, with 12 bases separating them. The CDR3 totals 14 residues. Germline values: CDR1 LGHDT, CDR2 YNNKEL (reference sequence).

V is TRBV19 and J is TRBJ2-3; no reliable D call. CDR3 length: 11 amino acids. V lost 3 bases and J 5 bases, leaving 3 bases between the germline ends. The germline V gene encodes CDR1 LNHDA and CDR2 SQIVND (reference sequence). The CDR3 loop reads CASSILDTQYF. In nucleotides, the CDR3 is TGTGCCAGTAGTATTTTAGATACGCAGTATTTT.

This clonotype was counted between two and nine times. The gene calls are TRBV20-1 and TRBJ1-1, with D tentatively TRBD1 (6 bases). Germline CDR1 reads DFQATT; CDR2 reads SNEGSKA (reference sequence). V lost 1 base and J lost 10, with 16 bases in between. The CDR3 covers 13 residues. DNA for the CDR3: TGCAGTGCTAGAGGTCCGGCTTCAGGGGCAGCTTTCTTT. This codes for CSARGPASGAAFF.

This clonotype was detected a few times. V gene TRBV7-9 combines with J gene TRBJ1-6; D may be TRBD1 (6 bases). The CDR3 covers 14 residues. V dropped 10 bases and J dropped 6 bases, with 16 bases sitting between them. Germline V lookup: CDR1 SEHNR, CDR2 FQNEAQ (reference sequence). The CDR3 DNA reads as TGTGCCACCAGTGGGGAAGGGGGTAATTCACCCCTCCACTTT. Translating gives CATSGEGGNSPLHF.

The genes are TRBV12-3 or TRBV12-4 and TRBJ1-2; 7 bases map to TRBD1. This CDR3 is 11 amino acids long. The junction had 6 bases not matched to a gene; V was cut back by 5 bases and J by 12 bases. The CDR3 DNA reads TGTGCCAGCAGTATACAGGGGAGACACACCTTC. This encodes CASSIQGRHTF.